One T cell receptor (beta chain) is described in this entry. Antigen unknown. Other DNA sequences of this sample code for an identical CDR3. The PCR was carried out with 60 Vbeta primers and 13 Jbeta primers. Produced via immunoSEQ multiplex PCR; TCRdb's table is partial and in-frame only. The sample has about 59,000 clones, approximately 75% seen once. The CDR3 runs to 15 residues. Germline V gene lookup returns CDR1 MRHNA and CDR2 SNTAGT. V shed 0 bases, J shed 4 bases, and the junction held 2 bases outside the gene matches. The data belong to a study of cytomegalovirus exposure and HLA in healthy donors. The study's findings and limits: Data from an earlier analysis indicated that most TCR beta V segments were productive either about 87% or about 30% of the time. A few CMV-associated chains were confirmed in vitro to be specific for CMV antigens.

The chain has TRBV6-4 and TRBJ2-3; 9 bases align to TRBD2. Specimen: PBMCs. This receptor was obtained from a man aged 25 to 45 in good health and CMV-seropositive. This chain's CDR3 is CASSDSAGGPDTQYF. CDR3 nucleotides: TGTGCCAGCAGTGACTCGGCGGGGGGGCCAGATACGCAGTATTTT.